The 2 T cell receptor beta chains reported below all come from one sample, sequenced in a study of cytotoxic CD8 clonotypes in ibrutinib-treated CLL. The table came from immunoSEQ multiplex PCR; TCRdb's copy has only in-frame clones and leaves some out. The sample lists hundreds of thousands of clones, roughly 74% occurring once. Source: PBMCs, taken after 24 months of ibrutinib treatment. The receptors here all came from a human donor with chronic lymphocytic leukemia.

The chain couples TRBV4-3 to TRBJ2-3; D call uncertain. Between the trimmed V and J ends, which lost 0 bases and 2 bases, there was a span of 6 bases. CDR1 and CDR2 (germline): LGHNA, YSLEER. The CDR3 totals 14 residues. The CDR3 nucleotides are TGCGCCAGCAGCCAAGACACGAACACAGATACGCAGTATTTT. This codes for CASSQDTNTDTQYF.

The table lists this clone with a few counts. CDR3 coding DNA: TGCGCCAGCAGCCAAGACGGCCAGCGGGAGGAGTACGAGCAGTACTTC. It is translated as CASSQDGQREEYEQYF. The V call is TRBV4-3, the J call TRBJ2-7; 9 bases map to TRBD2. The CDR3 covers 16 residues. V dropped 0 bases and J dropped 4; count of bases not matched to a gene: 7. CDR1 and CDR2 from the germline V gene are LGHNA and YSLEER.